This T cell receptor (beta chain) was profiled in a study of CD8+CD57+ T cells in acquired aplastic anemia. The CDR3 is made up of 11 amino acids. The germline V gene has CDR1 LNHDA and CDR2 SQIVND (reference sequence). Trimming left V 8 bases short and J 13 bases short, with 17 bases between. TCR beta VDJ and CDR3 profiling used genomic DNA as template. TCRdb reprocessed the reads via MiXCR and lists one record per CDR3 protein. The sample contains 180,000 or so distinct CDR3 sequences, 45% to 50% of which appear only once. This chain joins TRBV19 and TRBJ1-2, with D possibly matching TRBD1 (5 bases). Input material: sorted CD4+, CD8+, or CD8+CD57+ T cells (not recorded which) from PBMCs. The receptor was isolated from a human donor in good health. The CDR3 loop is CASSGASGSTF. DNA of the CDR3: TGTGCCAGTTCCGGGGCTAGCGGAAGCACCTTC.